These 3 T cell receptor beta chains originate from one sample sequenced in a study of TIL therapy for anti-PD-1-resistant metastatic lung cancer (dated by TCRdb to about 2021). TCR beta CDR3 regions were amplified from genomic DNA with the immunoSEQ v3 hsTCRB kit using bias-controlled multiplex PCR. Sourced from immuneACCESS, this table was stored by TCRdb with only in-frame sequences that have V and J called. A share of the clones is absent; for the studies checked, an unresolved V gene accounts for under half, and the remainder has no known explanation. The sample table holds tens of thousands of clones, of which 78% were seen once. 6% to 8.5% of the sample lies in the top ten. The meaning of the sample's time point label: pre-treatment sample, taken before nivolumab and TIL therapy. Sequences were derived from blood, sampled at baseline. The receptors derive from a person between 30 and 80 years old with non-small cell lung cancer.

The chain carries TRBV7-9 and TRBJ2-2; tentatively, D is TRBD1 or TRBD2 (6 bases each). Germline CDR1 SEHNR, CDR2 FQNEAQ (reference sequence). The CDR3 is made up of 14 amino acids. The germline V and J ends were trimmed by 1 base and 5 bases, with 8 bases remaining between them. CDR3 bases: TGTGCCAGCAGCTTAGAGGGGGGAACCGGGGAGCTGTTTTTT. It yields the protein CASSLEGGTGELFF.

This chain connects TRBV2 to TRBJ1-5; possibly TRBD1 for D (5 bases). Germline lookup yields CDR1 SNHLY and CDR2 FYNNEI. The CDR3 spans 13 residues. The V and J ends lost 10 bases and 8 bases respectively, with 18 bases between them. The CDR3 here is CATHRDGTKPQHF. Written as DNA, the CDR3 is TGTGCCACGCACCGGGACGGAACAAAGCCCCAGCATTTT.

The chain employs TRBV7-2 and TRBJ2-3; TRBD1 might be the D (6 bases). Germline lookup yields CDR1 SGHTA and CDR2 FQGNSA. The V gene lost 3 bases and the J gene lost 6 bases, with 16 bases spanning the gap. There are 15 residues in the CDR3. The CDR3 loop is CASSLGHPPGDTQYF. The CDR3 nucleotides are TGTGCCAGCAGCTTGGGACATCCCCCGGGGGATACGCAGTATTTT.